This record covers a single T cell receptor (beta chain). Its antigen target is currently unknown. No quality values exist for individual bases; no much larger clone is one base distant. Donors were 40 or so systemically healthy Caucasian individuals from Russia aged 6 to 90 years. Roughly 10 milliliters of peripheral blood were drawn from each donor into EDTA-treated Vacutainer tubes. PBMCs were isolated by Ficoll-Paque density-gradient centrifugation, with at least 6 million obtained per sample. Trizol reagent was used to extract total RNA from the PBMCs, yielding at least 5 micrograms per sample. The percentages of naive CD45RAhigh/CD27high T cells were determined by flow cytometry on a PBMC aliquot from every donor. CDR1 and CDR2, per the germline V gene (reference sequence), are DFQATT and SNEGSKA. Reading from cysteine to phenylalanine, the CDR3 counts 15 amino acids. The entry retains the CDR3 DNA only, 45 bases that are in frame from base 1. The junction shows trimming of 6 bases on V and 4 bases on J, plus 19 bases between the germline ends.

The library was prepared using 5' RACE. These reads were obtained on an Illumina HiSeq 2500. A second PCR of about 7 to 12 cycles was run with a J-beta primer mix and a sample-barcoded 5' primer. Each TCR beta cDNA molecule received a unique molecular identifier from a template-switch 5' adaptor carrying 12 random nucleotides. At least 3 million CDR3-containing paired-end reads were obtained from each sample. First-strand cDNA synthesis was performed from all RNA using the Mint cDNA synthesis kit, with priming by a TRBC-specific oligonucleotide. Following uracil-DNA glycosylase treatment, all cDNA underwent a first 18-cycle PCR with the universal primers M1SS and BC2_uni_R. Per the original workflow: For normalization, 1 million high-quality reads, each with a distinct molecular identifier, were randomly selected from each sample. Reads sharing molecular identifiers were discarded rather than binned into consensus sequences. CDR3 identification, clonotype clustering and error correction used MiTCR with a Q25 quality threshold and the strictest error-elimination algorithm. A nonparametric unseen species model with Euler transformation was used to estimate lower-bound total TCR beta diversity. TCRdb redid the processing of the public reads, applying fastp at Q25 and MiXCR, and retained in-frame beta chains. Each CDR3 protein gets just one entry, which takes the most common genes and DNA from the rows behind it. TCRdb, rather than the study authors, made the V and J calls. A total of 1.5 million to 2 million distinct CDR3 sequences appear in this sample, about 50% of them only once. The ten largest account for approximately 2.1% of the sample.

The entry originates in a study of blood T cells in healthy people across ages (dated by TCRdb to 2013 to 2016). As for the study more broadly: Template switching captured roughly one uniquely barcoded TCR beta cDNA molecule per two T cells in model experiments. Age-related changes in TCR beta repertoire diversity were measured in the study by deep sequencing normalized with unique cDNA molecular identifiers. Four age groups were formed from the donors: young (average approximately 17 years), middle-aged (approximately 41), aged (around 62) and long-lived (around 82). To avoid experimental bias, donors of different ages were spread randomly across the sequencing lanes. The study analyzed two additional independent replicas of 1 million unique cDNA reads from the same blood draw for two donors, one aged 18 to 30 and one aged 80 or older.

Beyond this particular receptor, the publication reports: As age increased, observed TCR beta diversity per million T cells dropped in a roughly linear way, and a significant reduction was already evident by age about 40. Because profiling used bulk unsorted PBMCs, naive and antigen-experienced compartments could not be compared conclusively. The percentage of naive T cells measured by flow cytometry correlated strongly with observed TCR beta diversity. Because the CMV infection status of the donors was unknown, age-related changes in expanded clonotypes may potentially have been confounded. The long-lived group showed more naive CD4+ T cells, fewer expanded clones and increased TCR diversity than the aged group, suggesting age selection. Estimates of total diversity based on one million sequenced T cells were considered lower bounds and underestimates.

This receptor was obtained from a woman aged 40 to 50 in good health. The chain was built from TRBV20-1 and TRBJ1-5; TRBD1 is a possible D gene, resting on 6 matching bases. The sample taken for sequencing was blood. CDR3 region: CSAGGAGNVNQPQHF. The sequenced DNA: TGCAGTGCGGGGGGGGCTGGGAATGTTAATCAGCCCCAGCATTTT.